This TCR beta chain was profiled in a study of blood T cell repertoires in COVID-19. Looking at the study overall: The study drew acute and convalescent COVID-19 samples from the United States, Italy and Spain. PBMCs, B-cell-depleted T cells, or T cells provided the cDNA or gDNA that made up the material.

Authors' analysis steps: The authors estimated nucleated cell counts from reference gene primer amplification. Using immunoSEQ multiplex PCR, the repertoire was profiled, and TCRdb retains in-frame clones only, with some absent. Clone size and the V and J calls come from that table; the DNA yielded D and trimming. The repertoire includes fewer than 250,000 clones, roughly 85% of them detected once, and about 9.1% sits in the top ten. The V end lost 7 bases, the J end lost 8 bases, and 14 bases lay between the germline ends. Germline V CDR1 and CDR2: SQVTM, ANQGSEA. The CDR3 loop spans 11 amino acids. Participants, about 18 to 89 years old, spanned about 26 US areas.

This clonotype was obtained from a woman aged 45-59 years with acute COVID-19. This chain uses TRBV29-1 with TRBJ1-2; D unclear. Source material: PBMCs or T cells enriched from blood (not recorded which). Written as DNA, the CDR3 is TGCAGCGCAGGACGGGATGAGGGCTACACCTTC. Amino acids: CSAGRDEGYTF.